At least ten counts were recorded for the clone carrying this TCR beta chain. Its antigen is currently unknown. These data belong to a study of CD8 T cells in ankylosing spondylitis. The study's findings and limits: Disease-linked clones reportedly showed significant enrichment in matched ankylosing spondylitis synovial fluid. A TCR beta motif of eight highly homologous variants appeared characteristic of ankylosing spondylitis blood. Both synovial fluid and blood in reactive arthritis had previously been reported to carry some motif variants.

The CDR3 is made up of 15 amino acids. Germline CDR1 SGDLS, CDR2 YYNGEE. V lost 3 bases to trimming and J lost 6 bases, with 13 bases between them. Using quantitative 5'-RACE with molecular barcodes, the authors made TCR beta libraries. TCRdb redid the calling of the 5' RACE reads with MiXCR, one entry per CDR3 protein. This sample has approximately 24,000 distinct CDR3 sequences, with roughly 2.5% found just once. This chain connects TRBV9 to TRBJ1-6; no clear D gene. Sequencing was performed on blood, either unsorted or a sorted T cell fraction (not recorded which). The receptor was derived from a female donor with ankylosing spondylitis or in good health (not recorded which). CDR3 sequence: CASSAGPGVNSPLHF. DNA of the CDR3: TGTGCCAGCAGCGCCGGACCGGGAGTTAATTCACCCCTCCACTTT.